This TCR beta chain emerged from a study of blood T cells in healthy people across ages. Alongside a J-beta primer mix, a sample-barcoded 5' primer served in a second PCR lasting about 7 to 12 cycles. Via MiXCR, TCRdb re-called the 5' RACE reads, giving one row per CDR3 protein. The table has some 1.1 million distinct CDR3 sequences, 35% to 40% seen once. This clonotype was observed a few times. Trimming cost V 7 bases and J 8 bases; bases outside gene matches: 10. CDR1 is MNHEY, CDR2 SVGEGT, per germline. This CDR3 has 13 residues. The chain is built from TRBV6-2 or TRBV6-3 and TRBJ1-2, with 7 bases lining up with TRBD1. Sequenced sample: blood. The sequence was obtained from a man in his late teens or twenties in good health. The CDR3 DNA reads as TGTGCCAGCAACCTGGGGCAGGGGGACGGCTACACCTTC. Its protein is CASNLGQGDGYTF.